Given below is one T cell receptor (beta chain) in context. This entry is derived from a study of blood T cell repertoires in COVID-19. Study background: Acute and convalescent COVID-19 samples came from the United States, Italy and Spain. T cells, B-cell-depleted T cells, or PBMCs supplied cDNA or gDNA.

As handled by the study authors: Amplification with reference gene primers provided the estimates of nucleated cell counts. Some clones are missing from TCRdb's copy, which holds only in-frame ones; the method was immunoSEQ multiplex PCR. V and J calls and clone size are as listed in that table; D and trimming were resolved from the DNA. Found here are around 120,000 clones, approximately 90% of them singletons; the top ten hold roughly 2%. The sample was peripheral blood. The receptor comes from a human donor with active COVID-19. The donor label of this sample is uncertain.

CDR3 DNA sequence: TGTGCCAGCAGCTTAAGTCTAGGGGGATTAGGCACTGAAGCTTTCTTT. This translates into CASSLSLGGLGTEAFF. The chain employs TRBV7-9 and TRBJ1-1; a possible D gene is TRBD1 (6 bases). Germline assignment: CDR1 SEHNR and CDR2 FQNEAQ (reference sequence). The CDR3 loop spans 16 amino acids. V lost 2 bases and J lost 4, with 17 bases in between.